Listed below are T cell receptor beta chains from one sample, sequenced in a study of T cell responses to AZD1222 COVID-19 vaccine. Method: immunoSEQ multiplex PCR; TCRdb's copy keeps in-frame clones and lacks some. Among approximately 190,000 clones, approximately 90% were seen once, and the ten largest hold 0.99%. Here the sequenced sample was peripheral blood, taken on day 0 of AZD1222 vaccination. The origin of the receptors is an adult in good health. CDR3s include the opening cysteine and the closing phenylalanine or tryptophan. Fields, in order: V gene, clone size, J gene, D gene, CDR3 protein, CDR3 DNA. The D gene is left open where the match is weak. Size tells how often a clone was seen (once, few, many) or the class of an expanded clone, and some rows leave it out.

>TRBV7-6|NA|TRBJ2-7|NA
CASSLGAGEPYEQYF
TGTGCCAGCAGCTTAGGGGCAGGGGAACCCTACGAGCAGTACTTC
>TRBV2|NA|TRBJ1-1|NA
CASGVLWNTEAFF
TGTGCCAGCGGGGTTTTGTGGAACACTGAAGCTTTCTTT
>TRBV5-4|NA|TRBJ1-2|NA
CASSSKDGYGYTF
TGTGCCAGCAGCTCCAAAGACGGCTATGGCTACACCTTC
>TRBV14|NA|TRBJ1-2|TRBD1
CASSQDYGDRRGYTF
TGTGCCAGCAGCCAAGATTACGGGGACAGAAGGGGCTACACCTTC
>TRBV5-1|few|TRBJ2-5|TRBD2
CASSRGTSGRETQYF
TGCGCCAGCAGCCGAGGGACTAGCGGGAGGGAGACCCAGTACTTC
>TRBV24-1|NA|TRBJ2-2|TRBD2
CATSDSGIGTGELFF
TGTGCCACCAGTGATAGCGGGATAGGCACCGGGGAGCTGTTTTTT
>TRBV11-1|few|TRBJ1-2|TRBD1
CASSLAPGQFGDGYTF
TGTGCCAGCAGCTTAGCTCCGGGACAGTTCGGCGATGGCTACACCTTC
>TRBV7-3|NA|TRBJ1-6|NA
CASSRGLTYNSPLHF
TGTGCCAGCAGCCGCGGTTTAACCTATAATTCACCCCTCCACTTT
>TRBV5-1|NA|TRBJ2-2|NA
CASSFPKTTNTGELFF
TGCGCCAGCAGCTTCCCAAAAACTACGAACACCGGGGAGCTGTTTTTT
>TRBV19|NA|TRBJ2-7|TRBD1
CASSIVGTAYEQYF
TGTGCCAGTAGTATAGTTGGGACAGCCTACGAGCAGTACTTC
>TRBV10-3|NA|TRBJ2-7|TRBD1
CAISTRQGASSYEQYF
TGTGCCATCAGCACCCGACAGGGGGCGAGCTCCTACGAGCAGTACTTC
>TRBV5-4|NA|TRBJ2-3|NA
CASSNPGPSITDTQYF
TGTGCCAGCAGCAACCCTGGACCCAGTATTACAGATACGCAGTATTTT
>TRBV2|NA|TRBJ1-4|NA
CASSESYGELFF
TGTGCCAGCAGTGAATCTTACGGTGAACTGTTTTTT
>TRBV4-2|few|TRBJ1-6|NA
CASSQEFYRNSPLHF
TGTGCCAGCAGCCAAGAATTCTACAGGAATTCACCCCTCCACTTT
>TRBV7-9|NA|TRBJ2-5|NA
CASSSETQYF
TGTGCCAGCAGTTCGGAGACCCAGTACTTC
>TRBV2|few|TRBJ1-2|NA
CASSEALRVRQSYTF
TGTGCCAGCAGTGAAGCGCTTAGGGTTAGGCAGAGCTACACCTTC
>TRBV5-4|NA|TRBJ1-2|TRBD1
CASSNGQGLAGYTF
TGTGCCAGCAGCAACGGACAGGGGCTCGCTGGCTACACCTTC
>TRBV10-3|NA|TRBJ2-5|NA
CAISDLQGGAQYF
TGTGCCATCAGTGACCTACAGGGGGGGGCCCAGTACTTC
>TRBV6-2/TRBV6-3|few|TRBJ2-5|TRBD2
CASSYRPRGAQETQYF
TGTGCCAGCAGTTACAGACCGCGGGGGGCGCAAGAGACCCAGTACTTC
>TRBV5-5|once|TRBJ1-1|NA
CASSRQGLNTEAFF
TGTGCCAGCAGCCGGCAGGGATTGAACACTGAAGCTTTCTTT
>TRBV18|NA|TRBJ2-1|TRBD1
CASTRRQGYNEQFF
TGTGCCAGCACCCGGAGACAGGGCTACAATGAGCAGTTCTTC
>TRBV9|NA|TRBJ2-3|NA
CASSVEGLLTDTQYF
TGTGCCAGCAGCGTAGAAGGGCTGCTCACAGATACGCAGTATTTT
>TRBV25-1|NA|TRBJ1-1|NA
CASSDPGHGNTEAFF
TGTGCCAGCAGTGATCCGGGACACGGGAACACTGAAGCTTTCTTT